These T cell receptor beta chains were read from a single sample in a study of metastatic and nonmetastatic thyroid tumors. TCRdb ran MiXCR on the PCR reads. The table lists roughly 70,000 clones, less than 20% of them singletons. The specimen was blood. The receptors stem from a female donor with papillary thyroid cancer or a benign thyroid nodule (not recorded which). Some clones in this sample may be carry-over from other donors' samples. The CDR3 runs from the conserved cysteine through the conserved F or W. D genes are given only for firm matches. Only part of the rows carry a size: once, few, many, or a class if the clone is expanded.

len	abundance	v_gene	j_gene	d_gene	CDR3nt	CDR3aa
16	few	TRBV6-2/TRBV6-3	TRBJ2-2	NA	TGTGCCAGCAGTTATGGTTACGGGGGGAACACCGGGGAGCTGTTTTTT	CASSYGYGGNTGELFF
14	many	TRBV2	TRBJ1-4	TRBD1	TGTGCCAGCGGGGGAGGGACAGGGAGGGGAAAACTGTTTTTT	CASGGGTGRGKLFF
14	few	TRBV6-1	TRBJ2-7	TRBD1	TGTGCCAGCAGTGATCCGACAGGGGGCTACGAGCAGTACTTC	CASSDPTGGYEQYF
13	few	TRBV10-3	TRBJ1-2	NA	TGTGCCATCAGTGACGGGGGCCCCTATGGCTACACCTTC	CAISDGGPYGYTF
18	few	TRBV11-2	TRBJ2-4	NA	TGTGCCAGCAGCTTAGAGCCCTCGGGTGGTGGAGCCAAAAACATTCAGTACTTC	CASSLEPSGGGAKNIQYF
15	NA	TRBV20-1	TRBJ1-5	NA	TGCAGTGCTGGGGCGGGGGCAGGGGATTATCAGCCCCTGAATTTT	CSAGAGAGDYQPLNF
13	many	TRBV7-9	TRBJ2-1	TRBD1	TGTGCCAGCAGCAGGGACAGGACCAATGAGCAGTTCTTC	CASSRDRTNEQFF
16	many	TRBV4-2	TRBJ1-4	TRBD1	TGTGCCAGCAGCCCTAACGACAGGGGGCCTAATGAAAAACTGTTTTTT	CASSPNDRGPNEKLFF
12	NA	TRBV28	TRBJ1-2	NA	TGTGCCAGCAGTTTTCAGGGGCGAGGCTACACCTTC	CASSFQGRGYTF
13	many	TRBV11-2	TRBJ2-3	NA	TGTGCCAGCAGCTTAGATCTCGGGGATACGCAGTATTTT	CASSLDLGDTQYF
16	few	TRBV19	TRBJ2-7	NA	TGTGCCAGTAGTATAGGGTCGGGACCCAGCTCCTACGAGCAGTACTTC	CASSIGSGPSSYEQYF
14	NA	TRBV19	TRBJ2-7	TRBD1	TGTGCCAGTAGCCCCGGGACAGGGGCCTACGAGCAGTACTTC	CASSPGTGAYEQYF
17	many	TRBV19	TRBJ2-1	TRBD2	TGTGCCAGTAGTCACCGGACTAGCGGGAGTACCTACAATGAGCAGTTCTTC	CASSHRTSGSTYNEQFF
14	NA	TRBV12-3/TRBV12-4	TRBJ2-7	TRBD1	TGTGCCAGCAGTTTAAGACAGGGATACTACGAGCAGTACTTC	CASSLRQGYYEQYF
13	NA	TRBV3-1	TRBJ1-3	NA	TGTGCCAGCAGCCATGGGACGCGGACGGTAGGCTTTTTT	CASSHGTRTVGFF
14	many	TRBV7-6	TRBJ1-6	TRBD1	TGTGCCAGCAGCTTCCAGGGGGGGAATTCACCCCTCCACTTT	CASSFQGGNSPLHF
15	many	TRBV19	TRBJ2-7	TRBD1	TGTGCCAGTAGTGGACAGGGGGCGAGCTCCTACGAGCAGTACTTC	CASSGQGASSYEQYF
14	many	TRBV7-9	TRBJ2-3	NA	TGTGCCAGCAGCTTAGAGCGAGGACTGGATACGCAGTATTTT	CASSLERGLDTQYF
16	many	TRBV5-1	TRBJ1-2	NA	TGCGCCAGCAGCTTGATGCCAGCTCTCACTAACTATGGCTACACCTTC	CASSLMPALTNYGYTF
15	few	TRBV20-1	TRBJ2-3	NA	TGCAGTGCTAGAGTGGGTAGCGGTAGCACAGATACGCAGTATTTT	CSARVGSGSTDTQYF
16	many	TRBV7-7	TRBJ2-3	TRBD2	TGTGCTAGCAGCCCGGGACTAGCGGGAGTCGTAGATACGCAGTATTTT	CASSPGLAGVVDTQYF
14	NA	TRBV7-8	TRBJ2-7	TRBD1	TGTGCCAGCAGCTTGGACAGGGGGTCCTACGAGCAGTACTTC	CASSLDRGSYEQYF
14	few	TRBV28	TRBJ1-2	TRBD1	TGTGCCAGCAGTCTTGAGGACAGGTCTTATGGCTACACCTTC	CASSLEDRSYGYTF
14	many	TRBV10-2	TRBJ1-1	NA	TGCGCCAGCAGTGGGTCTTTTCGGGACACTGAAGCTTTCTTT	CASSGSFRDTEAFF
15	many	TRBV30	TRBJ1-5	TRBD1	TGTGCCTGGGCTGGACAGGGGGCAGGCAATCAGCCCCAGCATTTT	CAWAGQGAGNQPQHF